This T cell receptor (beta chain) was captured in a study of blood T cell repertoires in COVID-19. Study details: PBMCs, B-cell-depleted T cells, or T cells provided the cDNA or gDNA that made up the material.

Assay used: immunoSEQ multiplex PCR; TCRdb lists only in-frame clones, some missing. Seen here are some 270,000 clones, 80% to 90% observed once, and the top ten hold around 0.84%. The count of this clone is one. This TCR was sampled from a man aged 25 to 40 with acute or convalescent COVID-19. Source material: peripheral blood.

This CDR3 is CASSPGSGYSGNTIYF. The CDR3 nucleotides are TGTGCCAGCTCACCAGGCTCAGGCTACTCTGGAAACACCATATATTTT. The chain couples TRBV18 to TRBJ1-3; no reliable D call. Germline V gene lookup returns CDR1 KGHSH and CDR2 LQKENI. The length of the CDR3 is 16 residues. The germline V and J ends were trimmed by 2 bases and 0 bases, with 11 bases remaining between them.